This T cell receptor beta chain was sequenced in a study of blood T cell repertoires in COVID-19. About the study: T cells, B-cell-depleted T cells, or PBMCs provided the cDNA or gDNA that served as material.

Data came from immunoSEQ multiplex PCR; TCRdb stores just in-frame clones and leaves some out. The sample has some 210,000 clones; approximately 88% are singletons. The ends lost 1 base at V and 6 bases at J; junction bases unmatched: 9. Germline CDR1 LNHDA, CDR2 SQIVND (reference sequence). The CDR3 sequence is 17 residues long. The V call is TRBV19, the J call TRBJ1-2, with TRBD1 identical over 12 bases. The sequenced sample consisted of peripheral blood. This TCR was recovered from a man in his sixties who had recovered from COVID-19. DNA for the CDR3: TGTGCCAGTAGTATAGGTTCGGGACAGGGGGCCACACATGGCTACACCTTC. Translating gives CASSIGSGQGATHGYTF.